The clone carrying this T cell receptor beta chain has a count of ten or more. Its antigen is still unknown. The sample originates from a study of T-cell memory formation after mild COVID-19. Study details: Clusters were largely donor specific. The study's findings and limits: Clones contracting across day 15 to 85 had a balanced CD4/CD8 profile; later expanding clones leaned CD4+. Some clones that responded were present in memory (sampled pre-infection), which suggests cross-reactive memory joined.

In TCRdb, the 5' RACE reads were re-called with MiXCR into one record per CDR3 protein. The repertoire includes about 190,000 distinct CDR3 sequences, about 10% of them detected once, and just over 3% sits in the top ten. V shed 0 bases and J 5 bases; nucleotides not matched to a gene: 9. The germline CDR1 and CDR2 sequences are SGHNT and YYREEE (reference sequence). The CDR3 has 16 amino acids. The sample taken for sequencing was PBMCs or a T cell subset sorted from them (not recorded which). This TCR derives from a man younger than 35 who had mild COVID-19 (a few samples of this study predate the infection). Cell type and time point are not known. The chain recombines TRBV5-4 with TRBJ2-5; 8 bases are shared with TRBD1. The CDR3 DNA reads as TGTGCCAGCAGCTTGGCCCAGGGGGCGTCAAGGGAGACCCAGTACTTC. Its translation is CASSLAQGASRETQYF.